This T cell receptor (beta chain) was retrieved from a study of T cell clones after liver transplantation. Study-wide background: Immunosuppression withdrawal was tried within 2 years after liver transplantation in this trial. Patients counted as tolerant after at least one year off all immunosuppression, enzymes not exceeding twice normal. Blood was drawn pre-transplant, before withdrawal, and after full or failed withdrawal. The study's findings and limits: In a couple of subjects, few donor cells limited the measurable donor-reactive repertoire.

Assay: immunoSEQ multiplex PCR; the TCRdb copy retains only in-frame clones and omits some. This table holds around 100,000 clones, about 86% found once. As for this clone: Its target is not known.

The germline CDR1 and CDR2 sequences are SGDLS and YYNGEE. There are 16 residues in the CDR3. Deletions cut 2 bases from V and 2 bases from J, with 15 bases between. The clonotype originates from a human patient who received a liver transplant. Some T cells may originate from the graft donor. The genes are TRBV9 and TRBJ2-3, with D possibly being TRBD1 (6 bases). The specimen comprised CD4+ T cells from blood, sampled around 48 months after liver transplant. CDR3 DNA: TGTGCCAGCAGCGTCTCCCGGGACAAATACACAGATACGCAGTATTTT. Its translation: CASSVSRDKYTDTQYF.